The present T cell receptor (beta chain) was sequenced within a study of beta chain features in type 1 diabetes. Isolated RNA was reverse transcribed in full, so expressed TCRB transcripts were sequenced. Clones were sequenced by immunoSEQ multiplex PCR, and TCRdb holds only the in-frame ones, with some missing. The repertoire includes nearly 350,000 clones, 7% to 9% of them detected once, and around 0.44% sits in the top ten. Study-wide points: cDNA-based reads could over-represent cells with high TCR expression.

A few counts support this clone. Its matching antigen is unknown. V was clipped by 7 bases and J by 13 bases; unmatched bases: 9. CDR3 length: 13 amino acids. Germline V gives CDR1 SGHRS, CDR2 YFSETQ. The sequencing input was central memory CD4+ T cells from blood. The clonotype comes from a woman aged 18-35 years in good health. J is TRBJ2-1 and V is TRBV5-1; 12 nucleotides align to TRBD2. DNA of the CDR3: TGCGCCAGCGAAGACGGACTAGCGGGATCTCAGTTCTTC. Its protein product is CASEDGLAGSQFF. The entire variable domain, with the rest obtained from reference TRBV5-1 and TRBJ2-1, is as follows: KAGVTQTPRYLIKTRGQQVTLSCSPISGHRSVSWYQQTPGQGLQFLFEYFSETQRNKGNFPGRFSGRQFSNSRSEMNVSTLELGDSALYLCASEDGLAGSQFFGPGTRLTVL.